The 20 T cell receptor beta chains presented below share a single source sample, sequenced in a study of T-cell memory formation after mild COVID-19. TCRdb itself ran the 5' RACE reads through MiXCR, one entry per CDR3 protein. The sample records about 100,000 distinct CDR3 sequences, around 10% being singletons. The specimen was PBMCs or a T cell subset sorted from them (not recorded which). The receptors here all came from a man aged 18 to 29 who had mild COVID-19 (a few samples of this study predate the infection). Cell type and time point are not known.

This clonotype was recorded a few times. The gene calls are TRBV4-3 and TRBJ2-7; no definite D call. The CDR3 runs 13 residues. From germline, CDR1 is LGHNA and CDR2 YSLEER. Trimming took off 3 bases at V and 0 bases at J, with 6 bases between the two ends. The CDR3 sequence: CASSQTSSYEQYF. The CDR3 DNA sequence: TGCGCCAGCAGCCAGACGTCCTCCTACGAGCAGTACTTC.

Many counts were recorded for this clonotype. V and J are TRBV6-5 and TRBJ1-5; TRBD1 might be the D (5 bases). Germline CDR1 MNHEY, CDR2 SVGAGI. Trimming removed 2 bases from V and 6 bases from J, with 8 bases in between. The CDR3 runs to 13 residues. The CDR3 DNA sequence: TGTGCCAGCAGTTACGGTGGGGGTCAGCCCCAGCATTTT. Translating gives CASSYGGGQPQHF.

This clonotype was recorded a few times. The CDR3 is CASSGTGSQPQHF. The CDR3 DNA follows: TGTGCCAGCAGTGGGACAGGGAGTCAGCCCCAGCATTTT. The rearrangement links TRBV6-2 or TRBV6-3 to TRBJ1-5; TRBD1 agrees at 9 bases. There are 13 residues in the CDR3. Trimming cost V 5 bases and J 6 bases; bases outside gene matches: 2. Per germline, CDR1 MNHEY and CDR2 SVGEGT.

Only a few counts were recorded for this clonotype. The genes are TRBV7-9 and TRBJ1-2, with a weak D call TRBD1 (5 bases). The CDR3 length is 18 residues. Deletions cut 5 bases from V and 1 base from J, with 23 bases between. Germline V gene lookup returns CDR1 SEHNR and CDR2 FQNEAQ (reference sequence). CDR3 nucleotide sequence: TGTGCCAGCAGCACCCTACCGGGAGGGGAATCCCGTAACTATGGCTACACCTTC. Translating it yields CASSTLPGGESRNYGYTF.

This clonotype occurred a few times. This rearrangement joins TRBV9 to TRBJ1-1, with a possible D match to TRBD1 (6 bases). This CDR3 is built from 15 residues. Germline V CDR1 and CDR2: SGDLS, YYNGEE. Trimming took off 0 bases at V and 5 bases at J, with 14 bases between the two ends. The CDR3 loop is CASSVGRGVRTEAFF. The CDR3 coding sequence is TGTGCCAGCAGCGTAGGAAGGGGGGTAAGAACTGAAGCTTTCTTT.

This clonotype was counted a few times. The chain employs TRBV24-1 and TRBJ2-7; D gene ambiguous. CDR1 and CDR2 from the germline V gene are KGHDR and SFDVKD. V dropped 12 bases and J dropped 2 bases, with 4 bases sitting between them. The CDR3 has 9 amino acids. The CDR3 is CAATYEQYF. The CDR3, as DNA: TGTGCCGCTACCTACGAGCAGTACTTC.

The V gene is TRBV4-1, the J gene TRBJ2-7, with 9 bases fitting TRBD1. After removal of 1 base from V and 3 bases from J, the junction contained 7 bases not matched to a gene. CDR3 length: 16 amino acids. Looked up from germline, CDR1 is MGHRA and CDR2 is YSYEKL. The CDR3 is CASSQAPTGGFYEQYF. In DNA form, the CDR3 reads TGCGCCAGCAGCCAAGCCCCGACAGGGGGGTTCTACGAGCAGTACTTC.

V gene TRBV5-6 combines with J gene TRBJ2-7; a possible D gene is TRBD2 (6 bases). CDR1 SGHDT and CDR2 YYEEEE come from the germline V gene. V was pared by 4 bases and J by 5 bases, with 16 bases between. The CDR3 is made up of 14 amino acids. CDR3 nucleotide sequence: TGTGCCAGCAGCCATGTAGCGGAGGGCGACGAGCAGTACTTC. It is translated as CASSHVAEGDEQYF.

This clonotype turned up a few times. V usage is TRBV29-1 and J usage is TRBJ2-2, with TRBD1 as a possible D gene (6 bases). Germline V gene sequence: CDR1 SQVTM, CDR2 ANQGSEA. V lost 3 bases, J lost 0 bases, and 11 bases lay in between. The CDR3 loop spans 15 amino acids. CDR3 sequence: CSVDVGTTNTGELFF. The CDR3 DNA reads as TGCAGCGTTGATGTCGGGACAACGAACACCGGGGAGCTGTTTTTT.

This rearrangement joins TRBV20-1 to TRBJ2-1; perhaps D is TRBD1 or TRBD2 (5 bases each). The V and J ends lost 5 bases and 7 bases respectively, with 18 bases between them. The CDR3 totals 14 residues. CDR1 is DFQATT, CDR2 SNEGSKA, per germline (reference sequence). This CDR3 reads CSARDPSRENEQFF. For the CDR3, the DNA is TGCAGTGCTCGGGACCCATCTCGGGAAAATGAGCAGTTCTTC.

The chain recombines TRBV4-1 with TRBJ1-2; 7 nucleotides agree with TRBD1. The germline CDR1 and CDR2 sequences are MGHRA and YSYEKL. This CDR3 is 14 amino acids long. With V trimmed by 3 bases and J by 7 bases, 8 bases remained unmatched. The CDR3 loop reads CASSQETGLSGYTF. Written as DNA, the CDR3 is TGCGCCAGCAGCCAGGAGACAGGGCTCTCTGGCTACACCTTC.

The chain couples TRBV5-1 to TRBJ1-1, with a weak D call TRBD1 (6 bases). V was shortened by 4 bases and J by 1 base, with 14 bases between the two germline ends. This CDR3 contains 15 residues. Germline CDR1 is SGHRS and CDR2 is YFSETQ. CDR3 sequence: CASSATGFRNTEAFF. The DNA of the CDR3 is TGCGCCAGCAGCGCTACAGGGTTTAGGAACACTGAAGCTTTCTTT.

J is TRBJ1-1 and V is TRBV27; D is uncertain. The germline V gene encodes CDR1 MNHEY and CDR2 SMNVEV (reference sequence). The ends were cut back, 4 bases at V and 9 bases at J, with 9 bases in the middle. CDR3 length: 11 amino acids. This chain's CDR3 is CASSSPRKAFF. CDR3 sequence (DNA): TGTGCCAGCAGTTCCCCTCGGAAAGCTTTCTTT.

This clonotype was seen more than once but under ten times. The chain joins TRBV5-4 to TRBJ1-3, with TRBD1 as a possible D gene (5 bases). Trimming cost V 2 bases and J 7 bases, with 10 bases left between them. This CDR3 is 13 amino acids long. Germline assignment: CDR1 SGHNT and CDR2 YYREEE (reference sequence). The CDR3 DNA sequence: TGTGCCAGCAGCTTAGGGGAGTTCAACACCATATATTTT. Translation gives CASSLGEFNTIYF.

In its sample, this clonotype was seen many times. This sequence joins TRBV11-2 and TRBJ2-5; possibly TRBD1 for D (5 bases). V dropped 1 base and J dropped 2 bases, with 8 bases sitting between them. The CDR3 covers 14 residues. Germline values: CDR1 SGHAT, CDR2 FQNNGV. The CDR3 protein is CASSLGQLQETQYF. CDR3 nucleotides: TGTGCCAGCAGCTTAGGACAGTTACAAGAGACCCAGTACTTC.

The gene calls are TRBV7-9 and TRBJ1-5; the match to TRBD1 covers 7 bases. Germline CDR1 SEHNR, CDR2 FQNEAQ (reference sequence). J was trimmed by 4 bases and V by 5 bases; bases with no gene match: 5. The CDR3 totals 14 residues. Here the CDR3 reads CASSPATGNQPQHF. The CDR3 bases are TGTGCCAGCAGCCCAGCGACAGGGAATCAGCCCCAGCATTTT.

This clonotype was counted only a few times. This CDR3 reads CASSSEFEKLFF. The CDR3 DNA sequence: TGTGCCAGCAGCTCGGAGTTTGAAAAACTGTTTTTT. The V call is TRBV7-8, the J call TRBJ1-4, with D hard to call. This CDR3 has 12 amino acids. Trimming removed 4 bases at V and 7 bases at J, with 7 bases between. Germline V lookup: CDR1 SGHVS, CDR2 FQNEAQ.

There are many counts of this clonotype. The junction differs from germline at one of its ends, possibly a read error. The rearrangement joins TRBV12-3 or TRBV12-4 to TRBJ2-3, with D possibly called TRBD1 or TRBD2 (6 bases each). The length of the CDR3 is 16 residues. The CDR3 sequence is CASSLEEGGPTYTQYF. In nucleotides, the CDR3 is TGTGCCAGCAGTTTAGAGGAGGGGGGTCCCACATATACGCAGTATTTT.

The chain couples TRBV5-1 to TRBJ2-1; D may correspond to TRBD1 or TRBD2 (5 bases each). Trimming removed 2 bases from V and 9 bases from J, with 18 bases in between. This CDR3 region has 15 residues. Per the germline V gene, CDR1 is SGHRS and CDR2 is YFSETQ. The CDR3 sequence is CASSFRDGVLGEQFF. CDR3 DNA: TGCGCCAGCAGCTTTAGGGACGGGGTATTGGGTGAGCAGTTCTTC.

This clonotype was counted a few times. The chain has TRBV4-3 and TRBJ2-2; D is possibly TRBD1 (6 bases). V lost 0 bases and J 3 bases, leaving 11 bases between the germline ends. Germline loops: CDR1 LGHNA, CDR2 YSLEER. The CDR3 contains 16 residues. The CDR3: CASSQDGAGDTGELFF. CDR3 nucleotide sequence: TGCGCCAGCAGCCAAGATGGGGCAGGGGACACCGGGGAGCTGTTTTTT.